This T cell receptor (beta chain) was recorded in a study of blood T cell repertoires in COVID-19. Profiled with immunoSEQ multiplex PCR; TCRdb holds only in-frame clones, not every one. This sample yields about 170,000 clones, of which about 85% are seen a single time; approximately 3% belongs to the top ten. This CDR3 region has 13 residues. CDR1 and CDR2 (germline): KGHSH, LQKENI. V was shortened by 3 bases and J by 3 bases, with 8 bases between the two germline ends. This clone appeared a few times. Sequencing was done on a sample of peripheral blood. This chain connects TRBV18 to TRBJ1-1; D remains unclear. This sequence was found in a human donor with acute or convalescent COVID-19. The donor label of this sample is uncertain. CDR3 amino acids: CASSPRSDTEAFF. The CDR3 coding sequence is TGTGCCAGCTCACCTCGAAGCGACACTGAAGCTTTCTTT.